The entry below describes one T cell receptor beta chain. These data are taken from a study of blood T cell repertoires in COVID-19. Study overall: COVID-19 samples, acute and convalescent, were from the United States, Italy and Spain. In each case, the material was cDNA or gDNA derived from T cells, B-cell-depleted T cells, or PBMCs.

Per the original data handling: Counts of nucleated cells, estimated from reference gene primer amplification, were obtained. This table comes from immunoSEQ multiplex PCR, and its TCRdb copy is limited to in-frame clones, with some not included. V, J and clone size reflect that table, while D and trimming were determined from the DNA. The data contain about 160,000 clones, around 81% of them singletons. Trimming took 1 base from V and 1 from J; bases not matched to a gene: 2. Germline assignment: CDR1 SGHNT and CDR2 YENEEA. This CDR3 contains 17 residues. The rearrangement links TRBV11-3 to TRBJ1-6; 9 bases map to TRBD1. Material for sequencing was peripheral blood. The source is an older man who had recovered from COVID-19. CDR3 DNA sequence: TGTGCCAGCAGCTTAGTCGGGACAGGGTCCTATAATTCACCCCTCCACTTT. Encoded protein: CASSLVGTGSYNSPLHF.